Reported below is one TCR beta chain. This entry belongs to a study of identical twins. A universal primer binding site was introduced by template switching. The final cDNA contained unique molecular identifiers. MiXCR was run by TCRdb on the 5' RACE reads, yielding one entry per CDR3 protein. The top ten clones hold 0.8% to 1% of a sample with about 520,000 distinct CDR3 sequences, less than 25% of them seen once. Germline CDR1 is LGHDT and CDR2 is YNNKEL (reference sequence). The CDR3 consists of 14 residues. V was clipped by 3 bases and J by 1 base, with 9 bases between them. A further study also used this sample, focusing on T cells expressing NK-cell markers. That publication notes: Beta-chain profiling covered CD3+CD56+NKG2C+, CD3+CD56+NKG2C- and CD3+CD56-NKG2C+ sorted subsets. A range of roughly 1.0-8% of CD8+ T cells consisted of dominant NKG2C+ clonotypes in a handful of donors.

This chain uses TRBV3-1 with TRBJ1-2; weak D call: TRBD1 (5 bases). The sample comprised CD4+ T cells sorted from blood. The TCR sequence derives from a woman under 30 in good health. CDR3 loop: CASSHLGDNYGYTF. The CDR3 bases are TGTGCCAGCAGCCATTTGGGGGATAACTATGGCTACACCTTC.